This passage covers 27 T cell receptor beta chains from one sample sequenced in a study of glioma-infiltrating T cells. The iRepertoire nested amplicon-rescue multiplex PCR amplified TCR alpha and beta CDR3s from RNA. MiXCR was run by TCRdb on the multiplex PCR reads, yielding one entry per CDR3 protein. The table has around 350,000 distinct CDR3 sequences, roughly 41% seen once. The sample comprised glioma tissue, nonneoplastic brain tissue, or PBMCs (not recorded which). These receptors were collected from a human donor with low-grade glioma or glioblastoma, undergoing nonglioma brain surgery, or in good health (not recorded which).

This chain joins TRBV5-1 and TRBJ1-6; D uncertain. With 0 bases removed from V and 5 bases from J, the gap between germline ends came to 6 bases. CDR3 length: 14 amino acids. Germline values: CDR1 SGHRS, CDR2 YFSETQ. CDR3 coding DNA: TGCGCCAGCAGCTTGGAAGGGAATAATTCACCCCTCCACTTT. Its protein is CASSLEGNNSPLHF.

This clonotype was detected a few times. The rearrangement links TRBV12-3 or TRBV12-4 to TRBJ2-1; D not resolved. The CDR3 length is 11 residues. V lost 6 bases and J lost 10, with 10 bases in between. CDR3 sequence: CASRSATEQFF. CDR3 nucleotide sequence: TGTGCCAGCAGATCCGCGACCGAGCAGTTCTTC.

This clonotype came up a few times. The chain employs TRBV20-1 and TRBJ2-3; D tentatively fits TRBD1 or TRBD2 (6 bases each). This CDR3 is 16 amino acids long. V was shortened by 0 bases and J by 2 bases, with 15 bases between the two germline ends. From germline, CDR1 is DFQATT and CDR2 SNEGSKA (reference sequence). The CDR3 loop is CSARDPKGGYTDTQYF. The CDR3, as DNA: TGCAGTGCTAGAGATCCAAAGGGGGGATACACAGATACGCAGTATTTT.

This clonotype appeared many times. This chain uses TRBV2 with TRBJ2-1; the D gene is possibly TRBD2 (5 bases). Germline CDR1 reads SNHLY; CDR2 reads FYNNEI. This CDR3 contains 13 residues. Trimming stripped 5 bases from V and 8 bases from J, with 13 bases between. CDR3 sequence: CASSNWAGHEQFF. The CDR3 DNA is TGTGCCAGCAGTAACTGGGCGGGCCATGAGCAGTTCTTC.

The chain is built from TRBV4-2 and TRBJ2-5; 14 positions match TRBD2. Germline CDR1 LGHNA, CDR2 YNFKEQ. V dropped 0 bases and J dropped 6; count of bases not matched to a gene: 9. The CDR3 spans 18 residues. CDR3 nucleotide sequence: TGTGCCAGCAGCCAAGAAATAGGGACTAGCGGGAGTATGAAGACCCAGTACTTC. It translates to CASSQEIGTSGSMKTQYF.

The rearrangement links TRBV20-1 to TRBJ2-5, with D perhaps matching TRBD1 or TRBD2 (6 bases each). Germline CDR1 is DFQATT and CDR2 is SNEGSKA (reference sequence). V was pared by 6 bases and J by 4 bases, with 27 bases between. The CDR3 is 17 residues long. CDR3 protein: CSALGRRGLVNRETQYF. Here the CDR3 DNA reads TGCAGTGCCCTGGGCAGGAGGGGGTTGGTTAACAGAGAGACCCAGTACTTC.

The chain recombines TRBV12-3 or TRBV12-4 with TRBJ2-7, with 11 bases aligning to TRBD2. Trimming at V came to 6 bases and at J to 5 bases, leaving 6 bases not matched to a gene. The CDR3 loop spans 14 amino acids. The CDR3 is CASSLSGRADEQYF. DNA for the CDR3: TGTGCCAGCAGCCTTAGCGGGAGGGCCGACGAGCAGTACTTC.

With respect to this clonotype: The junction differs from germline at one of its ends, possibly a read error. This chain joins TRBV10-3 and TRBJ1-3; 7 bases fit TRBD1. Germline V gives CDR1 ENHRY, CDR2 SYGVKD. The CDR3 spans 15 residues. In nucleotides, the CDR3 is TGTGCCAGCAGTAACGCTGACAGGGCTGGAAACACCATATATTTT. Protein sequence: CASSNADRAGNTIYF.

This clonotype has a handful of counts. The chain couples TRBV4-1 to TRBJ2-7; D could derive from TRBD1 or TRBD2 (5 bases each). This CDR3 has 13 residues. CDR1 MGHRA and CDR2 YSYEKL come from the germline V gene. Trimming shortened V by 4 bases and J by 3 bases, and 10 bases separated the two germline ends. This CDR3 is CASSRLGGYEQYF. CDR3 coding DNA: TGCGCCAGCAGCCGCCTTGGGGGCTACGAGCAGTACTTC.

This clonotype was seen a few times. The rearrangement joins TRBV20-1 to TRBJ1-1; tentative D call: TRBD1 (6 bases). CDR1 and CDR2 (germline): DFQATT, SNEGSKA (reference sequence). V was cut by 5 bases and J by 1 base, with 14 bases left in between. The length of the CDR3 is 14 residues. The CDR3 bases are TGCAGTGCTCGGGGGCCAAGGGGGAACACTGAAGCTTTCTTT. Translated: CSARGPRGNTEAFF.

This clonotype was detected many times. CDR3 amino acids: CASSLGQQAFF. For the CDR3, the DNA is TGTGCCAGCAGTTTAGGACAGCAAGCTTTCTTT. This chain connects TRBV28 to TRBJ1-1, with D perhaps matching TRBD1 (6 bases). This CDR3 comprises 11 residues. V dropped 2 bases and J dropped 9 bases, with 7 bases sitting between them. The V gene's germline CDR1 is MDHEN and CDR2 SYDVKM. Variable domain in full (rest from reference TRBV28 and TRBJ1-1): DVKVTQSSRYLVKRTGEKVFLECVQDMDHENMFWYRQDPGLGLRLIYFSYDVKMKEKGDIPEGYSVSREKKERFSLILESASTNQTSMYLCASSLGQQAFFGQGTRLTVV.

This chain uses TRBV12-3 or TRBV12-4 with TRBJ1-3, with 8 positions matching TRBD1. The CDR3 is 18 residues long. J was trimmed by 2 bases and V by 6 bases; bases with no gene match: 15. The CDR3 DNA reads as TGTGCCAGCAGAGCCTACACTCCCCCAGGGGGCCCTGGAAACACCATATATTTT. Protein sequence: CASRAYTPPGGPGNTIYF.

The chain combines TRBV5-4 with TRBJ2-7; TRBD1 aligns across 10 bases. Germline V CDR1 and CDR2: SGHNT, YYREEE (reference sequence). The CDR3 runs 14 residues. With V trimmed by 4 bases and J by 7 bases, 8 bases remained unmatched. CDR3 DNA: TGTGCCAGCAGCCCCAGACAGGGGGCGGGTGAGCAGTACTTC. Protein: CASSPRQGAGEQYF.

The table lists this clonotype with a few counts. The V and J genes are TRBV7-2 and TRBJ2-1, with D unclear. Per the germline V gene, CDR1 is SGHTA and CDR2 is FQGNSA. V lost 2 bases to trimming and J lost 10 bases, with 6 bases between them. This CDR3 has 11 amino acids. CDR3 DNA: TGTGCCAGCAGCTTATCGTGGGAGCAGTTCTTC. Translation gives CASSLSWEQFF.

The chain combines TRBV20-1 with TRBJ2-7, with D perhaps being TRBD1 or TRBD2 (5 bases each). This CDR3 has 14 residues. V was pared by 1 base and J by 2 bases, with 12 bases between. Germline CDR1 DFQATT, CDR2 SNEGSKA (reference sequence). This CDR3 reads CSARAGKTAYEQYF. CDR3 DNA: TGCAGTGCTAGAGCGGGAAAGACAGCCTACGAGCAGTACTTC.

About this clonotype itself: This may arise from a read error, as a much more abundant clone is one base away. The chain has TRBV27 and TRBJ2-1, with 7 nucleotides matching TRBD1. The V gene's germline CDR1 is MNHEY and CDR2 SMNVEV (reference sequence). The trim removed 5 bases at V and 1 base at J, leaving 8 bases unmatched. The length of the CDR3 is 16 residues. The CDR3 nucleotides read TGTGCCAGCAGTCAGTACAGGGGTTCGTCCTACAATGAGCAGTTCTTC. As protein: CASSQYRGSSYNEQFF.

The chain combines TRBV18 with TRBJ2-1, with TRBD2 matching over 16 bases. CDR1 is KGHSH and CDR2 is LQKENI in the germline V gene. The ends lost 2 bases at V and 5 bases at J; junction bases unmatched: 6. CDR3 length: 18 residues. The DNA for the CDR3 is TGTGCCAGCTCACCAGCGGGACTAGCGGGAGGGCCGGACAATGAGCAGTTCTTC. Amino acid sequence: CASSPAGLAGGPDNEQFF.

The CDR3 reads CASSLEPGVSYEQYF. The CDR3, as DNA: TGTGCCAGCAGCTTAGAACCGGGAGTCTCCTACGAGCAGTACTTC. The rearrangement links TRBV7-2 to TRBJ2-7; D possibly corresponds to TRBD2 (6 bases). Germline assignment: CDR1 SGHTA and CDR2 FQGNSA. V was trimmed by 1 base and J by 0 bases, leaving 10 bases between them. The CDR3 consists of 15 residues.

V gene TRBV20-1 combines with J gene TRBJ2-5; D gene unclear. The germline CDR1 and CDR2 sequences are DFQATT and SNEGSKA (reference sequence). The ends were cut back, 0 bases at V and 6 bases at J, with 8 bases in the middle. The CDR3 has 12 residues. The CDR3 sequence is CSARDSAKTQYF. CDR3 DNA sequence: TGCAGTGCTAGAGATAGTGCAAAGACCCAGTACTTC.

In its sample, this clonotype was seen many times. The V and J genes are TRBV20-1 and TRBJ2-7; the match to TRBD2 covers 12 bases. Trimming cost V 0 bases and J 5 bases; bases outside gene matches: 8. Germline lookup yields CDR1 DFQATT and CDR2 SNEGSKA (reference sequence). CDR3 length equals 16 residues. The CDR3 loop is CSAREASGRAINEQYF. CDR3 nucleotide sequence: TGCAGTGCTAGAGAGGCTAGCGGGAGGGCCATTAACGAGCAGTACTTC.

About this clonotype: The conserved phenylalanine or tryptophan normally closing the CDR3 is absent here, so this likely arose from a read error. The V call is TRBV4-1, the J call TRBJ2-7; D is possibly TRBD1 (6 bases). From germline, CDR1 is MGHRA and CDR2 YSYEKL. V was trimmed by 0 bases and J by 1 base, leaving 16 bases between them. The CDR3 sequence is 17 residues long. The CDR3 region is CASSQEPSLRGSYEQYL. The CDR3 region has the DNA TGCGCCAGCAGCCAAGAACCCTCTCTCAGGGGATCCTACGAGCAGTACCTC.

Many counts were recorded for this clonotype. This chain connects TRBV6-5 to TRBJ1-5; D unresolved. Germline V gives CDR1 MNHEY, CDR2 SVGAGI. This CDR3 comprises 15 residues. V lost 0 bases, J lost 10 bases, and 16 bases lay in between. In nucleotides, the CDR3 is TGTGCCAGCAGTTACTCCGGGCCAGGCGATCGACCCCAGCATTTT. The encoded protein is CASSYSGPGDRPQHF.

This clonotype was picked up many times. V gene TRBV27 combines with J gene TRBJ2-1; 7 nucleotides agree with TRBD2. The CDR3 consists of 16 residues. J was trimmed by 2 bases and V by 5 bases; bases with no gene match: 9. Germline assignment: CDR1 MNHEY and CDR2 SMNVEV (reference sequence). DNA of the CDR3: TGTGCCAGCAGTGCTGGGACTACCGGGCCCTACAATGAGCAGTTCTTC. Protein product: CASSAGTTGPYNEQFF.

As to this clonotype: The junction departs from the called germline gene at one end, perhaps through a read error. CDR3 region: CSVRGLDRGIETQYF. The DNA of the CDR3 is TGCAGTGTTAGAGGGCTGGACAGGGGAATAGAGACCCAGTACTTC. The chain has TRBV20-1 and TRBJ2-5; 9 positions match TRBD1. This CDR3 is 15 amino acids long. Germline CDR1 DFQATT, CDR2 SNEGSKA (reference sequence).

In regard to this clonotype: An end of the junction does not agree with germline; a read error may underlie this. The chain links TRBV27 to TRBJ2-7; 8 bases are a match to TRBD2. Germline-derived CDR1 and CDR2 are MNHEY and SMNVEV (reference sequence). The CDR3 has 13 residues. CDR3 amino acids: CASSFSGNYGQYF. CDR3 nucleotides: TGTGCCAGCAGTTTTAGCGGGAATTACGGGCAGTACTTC.

This clonotype has a count of ten or more. The V gene is TRBV10-3, the J gene TRBJ2-3; D unresolved. The CDR3 sequence is 13 residues long. V dropped 7 bases and J dropped 4 bases, with 12 bases sitting between them. The germline gives CDR1 ENHRY, CDR2 SYGVKD. The CDR3 DNA is TGTGCCATCAAGTCCCAAGGTGCAGATACGCAGTATTTT. Its translation is CAIKSQGADTQYF.

This clonotype was seen repeatedly, ten times or more. V usage is TRBV28 and J usage is TRBJ2-7, with D possibly being TRBD2 (6 bases). The CDR3 spans 14 residues. V lost 6 bases to trimming and J lost 6 bases, with 18 bases between them. The germline CDR1 and CDR2 sequences are MDHEN and SYDVKM. The CDR3 DNA reads as TGTGCCAGCAGGGAGGGGACGGGAGTAGGCGAGCAGTACTTC. It translates to CASREGTGVGEQYF.